These 11 T cell receptor beta chains came from one sample sequenced in a study of OX40 agonist ivuxolimab in advanced cancers. The repertoire was sequenced with immunoSEQ multiplex PCR; TCRdb's copy has only in-frame clones and lacks some. The table includes more than 60,000 clones, roughly nine tenths detected once. The sample here was CD4+ or CD8+ T cells sorted from blood, taken in a trial of the OX40 agonist ivuxolimab. The receptors come from an adult with an advanced solid tumor such as melanoma, head and neck, liver or kidney cancer.

The chain joins TRBV10-3 to TRBJ2-2; D is undetermined. Germline V gene lookup returns CDR1 ENHRY and CDR2 SYGVKD. V was pared by 7 bases and J by 3 bases, with 6 bases between. CDR3 length: 12 amino acids. The CDR3 region has the DNA TGTGCCATCAACCAGTACACCGGGGAGCTGTTTTTT. This sequence encodes CAINQYTGELFF.

The chain employs TRBV7-2 and TRBJ1-1; no reliable D call. CDR1 SGHTA and CDR2 FQGNSA come from the germline V gene. Trimming removed 4 bases from V and 11 bases from J, with 14 bases in between. There are 12 residues in the CDR3. The CDR3 here is CASSSGRAGAFF. The DNA of the CDR3 is TGTGCCAGCAGCTCCGGACGGGCGGGGGCTTTCTTT.

The genes are TRBV6-6 and TRBJ2-1; TRBD1 matches at 9 bases. Germline CDR1 MNHNY, CDR2 SVGAGI (reference sequence). This CDR3 has 15 amino acids. Unmatched junction bases numbered 8, after V lost 2 bases and J lost 9 bases. The CDR3 spells CASSYGTGRFSEQFF. The CDR3 DNA follows: TGTGCCAGCAGTTACGGGACAGGGCGTTTTAGTGAGCAGTTCTTC.

This chain connects TRBV19 to TRBJ1-1; unclear D gene. The CDR3 has 11 amino acids. V lost 7 bases, J lost 7 bases, and 10 bases lay in between. CDR1 is LNHDA and CDR2 is SQIVND in the germline V gene (reference sequence). CDR3 sequence: CASTIGGEAFF. The CDR3 nucleotides are TGTGCCAGTACCATCGGCGGTGAAGCTTTCTTT.

This chain joins TRBV27 and TRBJ2-1, with TRBD2 identical over 10 bases. Losses at the gene ends were 6 bases for V and 0 bases for J; bases not matched to a gene: 5. CDR3 length equals 16 residues. Germline loops: CDR1 MNHEY, CDR2 SMNVEV (reference sequence). The CDR3 DNA reads TGTGCCAGCAGAAAAGCGGGAGGGCCCTCCTACAATGAGCAGTTCTTC. Its translation is CASRKAGGPSYNEQFF.

This clone has only one observation. The rearrangement links TRBV28 to TRBJ2-7, with TRBD1 matching 9 bases. The CDR3 loop spans 14 amino acids. V shed 6 bases, J shed 4 bases, and the junction held 7 bases outside the gene matches. Germline V CDR1 and CDR2: MDHEN, SYDVKM. The CDR3 sequence: CASRKPGQGYEQYF. The CDR3 DNA sequence: TGTGCCAGCAGAAAACCGGGACAGGGTTACGAGCAGTACTTC.

The chain links TRBV19 to TRBJ2-5, with D unresolved. V lost 3 bases and J 2 bases, leaving 7 bases between the germline ends. The germline CDR1 and CDR2 sequences are LNHDA and SQIVND (reference sequence). The CDR3 runs to 13 residues. CDR3 in amino acids: CASSINSQETQYF. The CDR3 DNA reads as TGTGCCAGTAGTATTAACAGTCAAGAGACCCAGTACTTC. Full variable domain (remainder filled in from reference TRBV19 and TRBJ2-5): DGGITQSPKYLFRKEGQNVTLSCEQNLNHDAMYWYRQDPGQGLRLIYYSQIVNDFQKGDIAEGYSVSREKKESFPLTVTSAQKNPTAFYLCASSINSQETQYFGPGTRLLVL.

In nucleotides, the CDR3 is TGTGCCAGCAGCCCAGGACTAGGGTACGAGCAGTACTTC. This gives the protein CASSPGLGYEQYF. The chain joins TRBV28 to TRBJ2-7; TRBD2 agrees at 7 bases. The CDR3 extends over 13 amino acids. The germline V gene has CDR1 MDHEN and CDR2 SYDVKM. V lost 6 bases, J lost 4 bases, and 6 bases stayed unmatched.

This clone appeared a few times. This chain links TRBV11-2 with TRBJ2-7; D is unresolved. The germline CDR1 and CDR2 sequences are SGHAT and FQNNGV. The CDR3 runs 15 residues. Deletions cut 1 base from V and 3 bases from J, with 13 bases between. The CDR3 nucleotides are TGTGCCAGCAGCTTAGTTTCCGGGTTTTACTACGAGCAGTACTTC. Its protein product is CASSLVSGFYYEQYF.

This chain uses TRBV9 with TRBJ2-7, with 10 bases matching TRBD2. The J segment lost 4 bases and the V segment lost 5 bases, leaving 3 bases of the junction unmatched. The CDR3 totals 13 residues. Per the germline V gene, CDR1 is SGDLS and CDR2 is YYNGEE. This CDR3 is CASSPSGSYEQYF. In DNA, the CDR3 is TGTGCCAGCAGTCCTAGCGGGAGTTACGAGCAGTACTTC. Full variable domain (missing parts from reference TRBV9 and TRBJ2-7): DSGVTQTPKHLITATGQRVTLRCSPRSGDLSVYWYQQSLDQGLQFLIQYYNGEERAKGNILERFSAQQFPDLHSELNLSSLELGDSALYFCASSPSGSYEQYFGPGTRLTVT.

V and J are TRBV5-6 and TRBJ1-4, with a possible D match to TRBD1 (6 bases). CDR1 and CDR2 (germline): SGHDT, YYEEEE. Between the trimmed V and J ends, which lost 1 base and 7 bases, there was a span of 11 bases. The CDR3 loop spans 14 amino acids. The CDR3 sequence is CASSLWGGVEKLFF. Written as DNA, the CDR3 is TGTGCCAGCAGCTTGTGGGGGGGCGTTGAAAAACTGTTTTTT.